The following is a T cell receptor (beta chain) sequence with its context. The antigen is unknown. It was by quantitative 5'-RACE with molecular barcodes that TCR beta libraries were made. One entry per CDR3 protein results from TCRdb running MiXCR on the 5' RACE reads. The top ten clones hold around 4.9% of a sample with some 220,000 distinct CDR3 sequences, less than 9.5% of them seen once. The V gene's germline CDR1 is KGHSH and CDR2 LQKENI. CDR3 size: 13 residues. V was trimmed by 6 bases and J by 6 bases, leaving 11 bases between them. This sample is part of a study of CD8 T cells in ankylosing spondylitis. Findings and limits, study-wide: Within ankylosing spondylitis blood, a TCR beta motif made up of roughly eight highly homologous variants appeared to be characteristic. Some of the motif variants had earlier been found in reactive arthritis patients' fluid and blood. Those disease-linked clones were CD8+; they were also relatively rare in peripheral blood.

The rearrangement links TRBV18 to TRBJ1-4; the D is unclear. Source material: blood, either unsorted or a sorted T cell fraction (not recorded which). The source of this sequence is a female donor with ankylosing spondylitis or in good health (not recorded which). CDR3 sequence (DNA): TGTGCCAGCTCTAGGGAGGAGGATGAAAAACTGTTTTTT. Translating it yields CASSREEDEKLFF.